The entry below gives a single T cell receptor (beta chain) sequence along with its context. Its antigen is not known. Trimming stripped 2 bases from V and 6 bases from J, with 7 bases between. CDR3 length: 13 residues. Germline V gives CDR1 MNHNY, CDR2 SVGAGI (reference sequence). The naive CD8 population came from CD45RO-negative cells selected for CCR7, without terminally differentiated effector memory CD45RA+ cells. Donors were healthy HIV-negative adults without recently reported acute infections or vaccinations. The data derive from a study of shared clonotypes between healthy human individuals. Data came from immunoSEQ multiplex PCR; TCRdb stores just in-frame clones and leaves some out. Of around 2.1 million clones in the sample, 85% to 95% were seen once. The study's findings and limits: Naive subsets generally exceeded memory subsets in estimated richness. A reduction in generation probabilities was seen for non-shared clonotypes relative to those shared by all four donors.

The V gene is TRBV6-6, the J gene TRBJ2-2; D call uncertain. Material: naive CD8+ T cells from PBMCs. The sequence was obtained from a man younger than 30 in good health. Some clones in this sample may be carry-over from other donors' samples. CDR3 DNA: TGTGCCAGCAGTTACCTTGGGGCCGGGGAGCTGTTTTTT. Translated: CASSYLGAGELFF.